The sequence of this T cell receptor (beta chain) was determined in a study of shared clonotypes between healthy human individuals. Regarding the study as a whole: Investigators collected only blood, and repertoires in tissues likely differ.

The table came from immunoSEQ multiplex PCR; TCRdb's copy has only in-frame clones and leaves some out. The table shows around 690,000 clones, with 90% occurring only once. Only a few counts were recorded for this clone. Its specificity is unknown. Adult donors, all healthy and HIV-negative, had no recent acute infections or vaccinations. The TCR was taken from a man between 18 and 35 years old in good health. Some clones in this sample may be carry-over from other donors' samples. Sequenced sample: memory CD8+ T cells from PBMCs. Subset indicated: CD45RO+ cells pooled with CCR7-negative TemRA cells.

CDR3: CAWSVMVPEWDTEAFF. CDR3 DNA sequence: TGTGCCTGGAGTGTGATGGTACCCGAGTGGGACACTGAAGCTTTCTTT. The chain is built from TRBV30 and TRBJ1-1; no firm D call. Germline CDR1 GTSNPN, CDR2 SVGIG (reference sequence). Trimming shortened V by 0 bases and J by 3 bases, and 17 bases separated the two germline ends. This CDR3 has 16 residues.